The entry below gives a single T cell receptor beta chain sequence along with its context. Replicate PCRs run on sorted subsets employed around 200 ng DNA, approximately 30,000 T cell genomes. Assay used: immunoSEQ multiplex PCR; TCRdb lists only in-frame clones, some missing. Of about 1,500,000 clones listed, roughly 96% are singletons. These data originate in a study of shared clonotypes between healthy human individuals. Whole-study context: The donor group consisted of a couple of women and three men, aged 18 to 49.

Trimming removed 9 bases from V and 5 bases from J; junction bases left unmatched: 6. The CDR3 spans 15 residues. Germline-derived CDR1 and CDR2 are SNHLY and FYNNEI. Both subsets, CD45RA+ naive and CD45RA-negative memory, were split from the CD4+ cells. What was sequenced was naive CD4+ T cells sorted from blood. Described subset: CD45RA+ positively selected. The clonotype comes from a man between 25 and 39 years old in good health. The rearrangement links TRBV2 to TRBJ2-1; 14 nucleotides agree with TRBD2. The CDR3 DNA sequence: TGTGCCAGTGAAAGACTAGCGGGAGGGAACAATGAGCAGTTCTTC. Its protein product is CASERLAGGNNEQFF.